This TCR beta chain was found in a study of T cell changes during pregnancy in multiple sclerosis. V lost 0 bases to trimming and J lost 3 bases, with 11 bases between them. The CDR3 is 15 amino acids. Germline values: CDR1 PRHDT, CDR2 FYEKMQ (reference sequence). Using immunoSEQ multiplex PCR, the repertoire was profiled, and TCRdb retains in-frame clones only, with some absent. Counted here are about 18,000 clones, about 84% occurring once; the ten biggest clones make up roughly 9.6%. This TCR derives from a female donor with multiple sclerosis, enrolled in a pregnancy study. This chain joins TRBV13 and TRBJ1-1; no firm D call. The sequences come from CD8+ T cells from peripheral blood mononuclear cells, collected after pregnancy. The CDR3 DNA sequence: TGTGCCAGCAGCTTAGGTTGGTCGGGGTACACTGAAGCTTTCTTT. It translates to CASSLGWSGYTEAFF.